Shown below are 20 T cell receptor beta chains from a single sample sequenced in a study of blood T cell repertoires in COVID-19. The method was immunoSEQ multiplex PCR; TCRdb's version includes in-frame clones alone and lacks a portion of them. The sample gives tens of thousands of clones, roughly 90% of which show up once; around 5.8% is in the top ten. The sequenced sample was peripheral blood. Every receptor here comes from a woman aged 45-59 years with acute or convalescent COVID-19.

The V gene is TRBV5-6, the J gene TRBJ1-5; D not resolved. Deletions cut 0 bases from V and 6 bases from J, with 10 bases between. Germline V lookup: CDR1 SGHDT, CDR2 YYEEEE. This CDR3 spans 14 amino acids. CDR3 coding DNA: TGTGCCAGCAGCTTGGAAAGGTCGGGTCAGCCCCAGCATTTT. It encodes CASSLERSGQPQHF.

The chain has TRBV9 and TRBJ1-6, with D perhaps matching TRBD1 (6 bases). The germline gives CDR1 SGDLS, CDR2 YYNGEE. V was clipped by 3 bases and J by 6 bases, with 13 bases between them. The CDR3 is 15 amino acids. DNA of the CDR3: TGTGCCAGCAGCGCAACCGGGACAACTAATTCACCCCTCCACTTT. Translated: CASSATGTTNSPLHF.

CDR3 sequence reads: CASSYGGAAFF. The DNA of the CDR3 is TGTGCCAGCAGTTATGGGGGCGCGGCTTTCTTT. V gene TRBV6-6 combines with J gene TRBJ1-1; weak D call: TRBD1 (6 bases). The CDR3 is 11 residues long. Trimming stripped 3 bases from V and 11 bases from J, with 10 bases between. Germline V lookup: CDR1 MNHNY, CDR2 SVGAGI (reference sequence).

About this clone: This same CDR3 is encoded by further DNA sequences in the sample. The genes are TRBV7-9 and TRBJ2-7; 8 positions agree with TRBD1. Per germline, CDR1 SEHNR and CDR2 FQNEAQ (reference sequence). Trimming removed 5 bases from V and 5 bases from J; junction bases left unmatched: 2. The CDR3 loop spans 12 amino acids. As DNA, the CDR3 is TGTGCCAGCAGCCTGACAGGGGACGAGCAGTACTTC. This encodes CASSLTGDEQYF.

This chain joins TRBV6-5 and TRBJ2-7; 8 positions agree with TRBD1. With 10 bases clipped from V and 3 bases from J, the junction kept 14 bases outside the gene matches. The CDR3 is made up of 15 amino acids. Per the germline V gene, CDR1 is MNHEY and CDR2 is SVGAGI. The CDR3 coding sequence is TGTGCCATAACACAAGAAGACAGGGGATACTACGAGCAGTACTTC. Its translation: CAITQEDRGYYEQYF.

The CDR3, as DNA: TGCGCCAGCAGCTCGCGGGGGAGCTCCTACAATGAGCAGTTCTTC. Protein sequence: CASSSRGSSYNEQFF. This chain joins TRBV5-1 and TRBJ2-1; 7 bases fit TRBD2. J was trimmed by 0 bases and V by 3 bases; bases with no gene match: 3. CDR3 size: 15 residues. The germline V gene has CDR1 SGHRS and CDR2 YFSETQ.

The chain joins TRBV14 to TRBJ1-1, with D maybe TRBD1 (5 bases). Trimming removed 8 bases at V and 5 bases at J, with 18 bases between. The CDR3 has 14 residues. The V gene's germline CDR1 is SGHDN and CDR2 FVKESK. DNA for the CDR3: TGTGCCAGCGGGGGGACGGAGGAGGAAACTGAAGCTTTCTTT. Translating it yields CASGGTEEETEAFF.

This chain connects TRBV6-1 to TRBJ2-5; TRBD2 aligns across 12 bases. The CDR3 covers 19 residues. Germline assignment: CDR1 MNHNS and CDR2 SASEGT. V shed 4 bases, J shed 3 bases, and the junction held 15 bases outside the gene matches. CDR3: CASSAPPTSGGAPKETQYF. The DNA of the CDR3 is TGTGCCAGCAGTGCCCCCCCGACTAGCGGGGGAGCGCCTAAAGAGACCCAGTACTTC.

This clone was seen more than once but under ten times. V is TRBV2 and J is TRBJ1-1; TRBD1 aligns across 8 bases. The CDR3 covers 13 residues. Looked up from germline, CDR1 is SNHLY and CDR2 is FYNNEI. After removal of 8 bases from V and 7 bases from J, the junction contained 9 bases not matched to a gene. The CDR3 nucleotides read TGTGCCAGCGGAGACAGGGGAACGAATGAAGCTTTCTTT. Translating it yields CASGDRGTNEAFF.

The chain couples TRBV6-5 to TRBJ1-5; D might be TRBD1 (5 bases). CDR3 length: 13 amino acids. V was clipped by 8 bases and J by 3 bases, with 11 bases between them. Germline V gene lookup returns CDR1 MNHEY and CDR2 SVGAGI. The CDR3 loop is CASCRVINQPQHF. CDR3 coding DNA: TGTGCCAGCTGCAGGGTAATCAATCAGCCCCAGCATTTT.

The rearrangement uses TRBV11-1 and TRBJ1-1, with 7 bases fitting TRBD1. CDR1 and CDR2 (germline): SGHAT, FQDESV (reference sequence). V shed 1 base, J shed 6 bases, and the junction held 8 bases outside the gene matches. This CDR3 comprises 15 residues. CDR3 loop: CASSLVSGGFSEAFF. As DNA, the CDR3 is TGTGCCAGCAGCTTAGTTTCAGGGGGTTTCTCTGAAGCTTTCTTT.

The chain couples TRBV7-2 to TRBJ1-2, with D possibly matching TRBD1 (5 bases). The length of the CDR3 is 13 residues. V lost 3 bases and J lost 4, with 9 bases in between. CDR1 and CDR2 from the germline V gene are SGHTA and FQGNSA. The CDR3 nucleotides read TGTGCCAGCAGCTTCGGGGGGGGCTATGGCTACACCTTC. Its protein product is CASSFGGGYGYTF.

V and J are TRBV30 and TRBJ1-2; D unresolved. CDR1 GTSNPN and CDR2 SVGIG come from the germline V gene (reference sequence). V was pared by 0 bases and J by 6 bases, with 14 bases between. This CDR3 contains 14 residues. The CDR3 DNA reads as TGTGCCTGGAGTGTGTCCGGGATTAGCCATGGCTACACCTTC. Translated, it gives CAWSVSGISHGYTF.

The chain couples TRBV10-3 to TRBJ2-7, with TRBD2 matching 15 bases. V shed 3 bases, J shed 5 bases, and the junction held 5 bases outside the gene matches. The CDR3 contains 16 residues. Germline V gives CDR1 ENHRY, CDR2 SYGVKD. CDR3 DNA: TGTGCCATCAGTGATTCCGGGACTAGCGGGAGGAACGAGCAGTACTTC. As protein: CAISDSGTSGRNEQYF.

This rearrangement joins TRBV6-6 to TRBJ2-1; 8 positions agree with TRBD2. The junction had 11 bases not matched to a gene; V was cut back by 5 bases and J by 5 bases. The germline V gene has CDR1 MNHNY and CDR2 SVGAGI (reference sequence). The CDR3 runs 16 residues. The CDR3 bases are TGTGCCAGCAGTCGGACCAGCGGGAGTTGGGACAATGAGCAGTTCTTC. Encoded protein: CASSRTSGSWDNEQFF.

The chain is built from TRBV6-5 and TRBJ1-3; 7 bases fit TRBD1. Germline loops: CDR1 MNHEY, CDR2 SVGAGI. This CDR3 spans 15 amino acids. V shed 7 bases, J shed 0 bases, and the junction held 6 bases outside the gene matches. Here the CDR3 DNA reads TGTGCCAGCACCCTGGACAGGAGCTCTGGAAACACCATATATTTT. Translating it yields CASTLDRSSGNTIYF.

Concerning this clone: This CDR3 is also generated by other DNA sequences in the sample. This rearrangement joins TRBV4-1 to TRBJ2-7; TRBD1 matches at 9 bases. The CDR3 runs to 19 residues. J was trimmed by 2 bases and V by 0 bases; bases with no gene match: 14. Germline values: CDR1 MGHRA, CDR2 YSYEKL. Here the CDR3 DNA reads TGCGCCAGCAGCCAAGATAGTGGGACAGGGTATAGTCTCACCTACGAGCAGTACTTC. This codes for CASSQDSGTGYSLTYEQYF.

This rearrangement joins TRBV4-3 to TRBJ1-4; D remains ambiguous. Germline values: CDR1 LGHNA, CDR2 YSLEER. CDR3 length equals 14 residues. V shed 0 bases and J shed 8 bases, with 10 bases lying between them. The DNA of the CDR3 is TGCGCCAGCAGCCAAGATCTTAACAGCGAAAAACTGTTTTTT. Translating gives CASSQDLNSEKLFF.

V and J are TRBV29-1 and TRBJ1-4, with D unclear. V gave up 6 bases and J gave up 8 bases, with 13 bases separating them. The germline V gene has CDR1 SQVTM and CDR2 ANQGSEA. The CDR3 spans 12 residues. CDR3 DNA: TGCAGCGTGGGGTCTGGGAGGGAAAAACTGTTTTTT. This sequence encodes CSVGSGREKLFF.

V and J are TRBV15 and TRBJ1-1; maybe TRBD1 (5 bases). CDR1 and CDR2 from the germline V gene are LNHNV and YYDKDF (reference sequence). The CDR3 loop spans 16 amino acids. The V end lost 1 base, the J end lost 1 base, and 13 bases lay between the germline ends. The DNA of the CDR3 is TGTGCCACCAGCAGAGTGGCGGGGGGGTCGAACACTGAAGCTTTCTTT. The encoded protein is CATSRVAGGSNTEAFF.